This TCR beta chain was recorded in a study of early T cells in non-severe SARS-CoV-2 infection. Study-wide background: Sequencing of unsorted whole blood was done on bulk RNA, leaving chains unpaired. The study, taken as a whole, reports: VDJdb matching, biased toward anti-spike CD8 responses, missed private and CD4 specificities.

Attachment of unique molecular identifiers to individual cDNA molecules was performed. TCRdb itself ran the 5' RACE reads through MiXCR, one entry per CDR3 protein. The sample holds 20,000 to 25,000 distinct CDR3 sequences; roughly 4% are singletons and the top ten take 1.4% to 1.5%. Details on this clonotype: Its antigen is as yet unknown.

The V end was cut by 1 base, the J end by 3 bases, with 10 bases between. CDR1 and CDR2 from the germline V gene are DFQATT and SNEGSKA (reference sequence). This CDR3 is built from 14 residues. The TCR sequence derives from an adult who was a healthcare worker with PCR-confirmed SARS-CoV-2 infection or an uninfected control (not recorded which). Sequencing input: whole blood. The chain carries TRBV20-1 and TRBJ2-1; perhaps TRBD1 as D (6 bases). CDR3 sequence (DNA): TGCAGTGCTAGAGGGGGGCAAGACTACAATGAGCAGTTCTTC. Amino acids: CSARGGQDYNEQFF.